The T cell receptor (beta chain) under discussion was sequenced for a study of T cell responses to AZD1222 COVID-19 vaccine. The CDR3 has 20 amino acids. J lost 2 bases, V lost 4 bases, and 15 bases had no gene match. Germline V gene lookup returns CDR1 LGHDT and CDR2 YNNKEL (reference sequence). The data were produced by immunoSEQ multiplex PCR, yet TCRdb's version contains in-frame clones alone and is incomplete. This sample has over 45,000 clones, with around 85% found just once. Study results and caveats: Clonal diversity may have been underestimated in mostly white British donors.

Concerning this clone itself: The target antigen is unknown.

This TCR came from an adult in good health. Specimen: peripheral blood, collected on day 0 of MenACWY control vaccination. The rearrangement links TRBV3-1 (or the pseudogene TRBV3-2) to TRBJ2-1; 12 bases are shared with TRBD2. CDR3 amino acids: CASSRLSSSGRAETYNEQFF. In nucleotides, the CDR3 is TGTGCCAGCAGCCGATTATCCTCTAGCGGGAGGGCCGAGACCTACAATGAGCAGTTCTTC.